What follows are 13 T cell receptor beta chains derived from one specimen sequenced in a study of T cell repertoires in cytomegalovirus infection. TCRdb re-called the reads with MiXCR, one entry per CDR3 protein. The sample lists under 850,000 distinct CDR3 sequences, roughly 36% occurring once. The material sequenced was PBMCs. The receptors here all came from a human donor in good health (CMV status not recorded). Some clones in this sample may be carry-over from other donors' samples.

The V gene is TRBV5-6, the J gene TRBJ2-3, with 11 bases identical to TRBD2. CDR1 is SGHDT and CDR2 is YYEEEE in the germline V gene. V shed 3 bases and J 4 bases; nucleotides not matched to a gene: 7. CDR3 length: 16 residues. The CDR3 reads CASSSETSGNPDTQYF. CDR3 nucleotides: TGTGCCAGCAGCTCGGAGACTAGCGGGAATCCAGATACGCAGTATTTT.

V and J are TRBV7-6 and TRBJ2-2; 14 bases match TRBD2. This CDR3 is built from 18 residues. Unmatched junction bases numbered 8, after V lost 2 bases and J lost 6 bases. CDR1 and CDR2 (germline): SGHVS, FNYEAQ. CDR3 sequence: CASSLSTGLAGAAGELFF. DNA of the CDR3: TGTGCCAGCAGCTTATCTACGGGACTAGCGGGAGCGGCCGGGGAGCTGTTTTTT.

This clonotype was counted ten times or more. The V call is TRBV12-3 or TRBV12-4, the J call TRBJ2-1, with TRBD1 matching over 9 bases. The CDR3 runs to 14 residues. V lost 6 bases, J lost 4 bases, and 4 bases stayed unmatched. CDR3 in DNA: TGTGCCAGCAGCCTAGGGACAGGGTACAATGAGCAGTTCTTC. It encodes CASSLGTGYNEQFF.

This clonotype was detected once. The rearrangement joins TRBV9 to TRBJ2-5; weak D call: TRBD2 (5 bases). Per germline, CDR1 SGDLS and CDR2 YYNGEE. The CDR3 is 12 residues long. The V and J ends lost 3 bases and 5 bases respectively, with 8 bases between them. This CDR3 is CASSGLTETQYF. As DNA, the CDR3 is TGTGCCAGCAGCGGACTAACGGAGACCCAGTACTTC.

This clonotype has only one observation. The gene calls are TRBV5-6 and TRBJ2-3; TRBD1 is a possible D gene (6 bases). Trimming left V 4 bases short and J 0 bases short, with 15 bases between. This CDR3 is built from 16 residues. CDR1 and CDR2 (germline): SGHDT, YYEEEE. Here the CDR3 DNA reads TGTGCCAGCAGCCACGGGACAATTACTAGCACAGATACGCAGTATTTT. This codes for CASSHGTITSTDTQYF. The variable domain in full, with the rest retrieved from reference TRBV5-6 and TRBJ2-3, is DAGVTQSPTHLIKTRGQQVTLRCSPKSGHDTVSWYQQALGQGPQFIFQYYEEEERQRGNFPDRFSGHQFPNYSSELNVNALLLGDSALYLCASSHGTITSTDTQYFGPGTRLTVL.

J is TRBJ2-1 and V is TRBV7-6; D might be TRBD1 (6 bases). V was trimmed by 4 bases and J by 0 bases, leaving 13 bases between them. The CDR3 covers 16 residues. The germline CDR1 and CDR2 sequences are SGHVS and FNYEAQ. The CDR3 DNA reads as TGTGCCAGCAGCTCAATACAGGGTTTCTCCTACAATGAGCAGTTCTTC. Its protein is CASSSIQGFSYNEQFF. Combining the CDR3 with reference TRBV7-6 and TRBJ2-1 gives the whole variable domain GAGVSQSPRYKVTKRGQDVALRCDPISGHVSLYWYRQALGQGPEFLTYFNYEAQQDKSGLPNDRFSAERPEGSISTLTIQRTEQRDSAMYRCASSSIQGFSYNEQFFGPGTRLTVL.

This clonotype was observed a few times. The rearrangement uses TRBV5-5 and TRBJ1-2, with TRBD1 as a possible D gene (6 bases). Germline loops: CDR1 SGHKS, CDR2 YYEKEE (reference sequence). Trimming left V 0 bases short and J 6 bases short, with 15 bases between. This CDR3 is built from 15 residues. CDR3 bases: TGTGCCAGCAGCTTGGTGGGGGGCGTTATCGATGGCTACACCTTC. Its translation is CASSLVGGVIDGYTF.

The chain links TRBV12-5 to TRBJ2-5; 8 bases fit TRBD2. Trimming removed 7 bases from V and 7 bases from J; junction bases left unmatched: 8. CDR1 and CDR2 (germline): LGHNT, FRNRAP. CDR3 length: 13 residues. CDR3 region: CASAPGTSVTQYF. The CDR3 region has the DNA TGTGCTAGTGCCCCCGGGACTAGTGTGACCCAGTACTTC. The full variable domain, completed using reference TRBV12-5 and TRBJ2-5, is DARVTQTPRHKVTEMGQEVTMRCQPILGHNTVFWYRQTMMQGLELLAYFRNRAPLDDSGMPKDRFSAEMPDATLATLKIQPSEPRDSAVYFCASAPGTSVTQYFGPGTRLLVL.

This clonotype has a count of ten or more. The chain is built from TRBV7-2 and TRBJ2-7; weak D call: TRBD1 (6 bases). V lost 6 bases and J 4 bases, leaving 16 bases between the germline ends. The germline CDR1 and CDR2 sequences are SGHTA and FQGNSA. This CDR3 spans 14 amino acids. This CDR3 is CASRITGQLYEQYF. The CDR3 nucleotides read TGTGCCAGCAGAATTACCGGACAGCTATACGAGCAGTACTTC.

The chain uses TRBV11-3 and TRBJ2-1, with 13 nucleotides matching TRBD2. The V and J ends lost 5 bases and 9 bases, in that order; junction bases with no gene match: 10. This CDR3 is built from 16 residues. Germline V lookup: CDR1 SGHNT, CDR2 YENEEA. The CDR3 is CASSHALAGGPSEQFF. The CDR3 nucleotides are TGTGCCAGCAGCCATGCACTAGCGGGAGGGCCGAGTGAGCAGTTCTTC.

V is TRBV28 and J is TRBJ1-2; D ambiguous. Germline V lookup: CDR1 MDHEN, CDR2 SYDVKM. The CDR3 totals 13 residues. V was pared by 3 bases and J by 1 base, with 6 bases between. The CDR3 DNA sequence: TGTGCCAGCAGTTTCCCACATAACTATGGCTACACCTTC. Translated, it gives CASSFPHNYGYTF.

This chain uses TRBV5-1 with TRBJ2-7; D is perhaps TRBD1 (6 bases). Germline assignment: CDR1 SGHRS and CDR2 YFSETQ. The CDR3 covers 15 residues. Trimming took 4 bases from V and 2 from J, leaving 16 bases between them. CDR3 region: CASSATTGHTYEQYF. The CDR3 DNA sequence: TGCGCCAGCAGCGCGACAACGGGACACACCTACGAGCAGTACTTC. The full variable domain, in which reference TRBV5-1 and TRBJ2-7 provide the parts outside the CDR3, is KAGVTQTPRYLIKTRGQQVTLSCSPISGHRSVSWYQQTPGQGLQFLFEYFSETQRNKGNFPGRFSGRQFSNSRSEMNVSTLELGDSALYLCASSATTGHTYEQYFGPGTRLTVT.

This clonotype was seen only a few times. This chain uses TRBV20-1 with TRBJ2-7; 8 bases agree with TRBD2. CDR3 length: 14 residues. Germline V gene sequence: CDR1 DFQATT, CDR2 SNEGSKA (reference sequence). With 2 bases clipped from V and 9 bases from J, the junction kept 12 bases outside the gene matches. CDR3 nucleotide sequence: TGCAGTGCTAGAAATCGTAAGCGGGAGAATGTGCAGTACTTC. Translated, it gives CSARNRKRENVQYF.